This note documents a single TCR delta chain sequence. The antigen remains undetermined. Thymocytes were sorted as CD3+ TCRVdelta1+ TCRVdelta2- after alphabeta T cell depletion. The CDR3 sequence is 17 residues long. Germline V CDR1 and CDR2: TSWWSYY, QGS. Between the trimmed V and J ends, which lost 5 bases and 0 bases, there was a span of 19 bases. These data are taken from a study of Vδ1+ human thymocytes. Study-wide results and limits: In the thymus, TRG and TRD repertoires looked highly polyclonal with Gaussian CDR3 lengths. Unlike peripheral blood Vdelta1+ controls, thymic delta-chain sequences included roughly 18% Vdelta2 and few Vdelta3. The authors advised highly purified populations and single-cell validation.

The template was reverse-transcribed extracted RNA. Multiplex PCR used pooled V-gene forward primers and a constant-region reverse primer to amplify CDR3s. TCRdb fed the multiplex PCR reads to CATT. This table holds about 75,000 delta-chain clones, around 32% found once. V gene TRDV1 combines with J gene TRDJ1; D remains unclear. This TCR came from a boy younger than two who had congenital heart surgery. The sequencing sample was made of Vdelta1+ gamma-delta thymocytes from the thymus. As to subset: FACS-sorted CD3+ TCRalphabeta- TCRVdelta1+ TCRVdelta2- thymocytes. CDR3 sequence reads: CALGRHSPPSNTDKLIF. The CDR3 DNA sequence: TGTGCTCTTGGGAGACATTCCCCGCCGTCTAACACCGATAAACTCATCTTT.